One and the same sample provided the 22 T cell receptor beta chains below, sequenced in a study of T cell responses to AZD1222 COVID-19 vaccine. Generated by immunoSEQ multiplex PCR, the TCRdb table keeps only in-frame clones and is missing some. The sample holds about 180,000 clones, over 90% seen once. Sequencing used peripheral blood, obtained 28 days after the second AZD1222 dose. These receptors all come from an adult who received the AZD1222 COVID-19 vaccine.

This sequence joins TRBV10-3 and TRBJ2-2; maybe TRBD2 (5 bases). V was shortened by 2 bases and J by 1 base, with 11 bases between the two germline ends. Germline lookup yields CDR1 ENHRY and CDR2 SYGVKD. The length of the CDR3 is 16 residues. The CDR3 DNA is TGTGCCATCAGTGAGGCGGGCCCCCAGAACACCGGGGAGCTGTTTTTT. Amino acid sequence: CAISEAGPQNTGELFF.

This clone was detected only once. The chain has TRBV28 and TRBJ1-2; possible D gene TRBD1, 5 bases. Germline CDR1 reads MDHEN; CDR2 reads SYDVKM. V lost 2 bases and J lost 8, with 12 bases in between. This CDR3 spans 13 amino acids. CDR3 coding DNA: TGTGCCAGCAGTTTAGGGGGTCTCTGGGGCTACACCTTC. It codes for CASSLGGLWGYTF.

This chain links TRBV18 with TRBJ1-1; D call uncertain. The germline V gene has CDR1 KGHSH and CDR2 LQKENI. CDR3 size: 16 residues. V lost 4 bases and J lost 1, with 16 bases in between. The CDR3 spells CASSRAEFTENTEAFF. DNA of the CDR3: TGTGCCAGCTCACGGGCTGAATTTACGGAGAACACTGAAGCTTTCTTT.

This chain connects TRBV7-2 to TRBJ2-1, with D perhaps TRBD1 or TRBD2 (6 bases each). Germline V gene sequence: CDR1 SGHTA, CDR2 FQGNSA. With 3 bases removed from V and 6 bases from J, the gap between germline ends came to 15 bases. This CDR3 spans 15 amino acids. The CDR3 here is CASSFGREGGNEQFF. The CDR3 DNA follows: TGTGCCAGCAGCTTCGGGCGAGAGGGGGGCAATGAGCAGTTCTTC.

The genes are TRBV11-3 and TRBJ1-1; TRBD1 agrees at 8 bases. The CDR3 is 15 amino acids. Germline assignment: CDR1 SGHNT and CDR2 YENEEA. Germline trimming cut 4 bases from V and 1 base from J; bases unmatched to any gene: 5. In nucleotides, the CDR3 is TGTGCCAGCAGCTCCGGACAGGGCACGAACACTGAAGCTTTCTTT. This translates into CASSSGQGTNTEAFF.

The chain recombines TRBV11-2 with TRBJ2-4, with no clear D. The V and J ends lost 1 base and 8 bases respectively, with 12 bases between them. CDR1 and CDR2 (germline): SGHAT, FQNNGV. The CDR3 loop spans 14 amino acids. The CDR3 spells CASSLVLFGDIQYF. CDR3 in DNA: TGTGCCAGCAGCTTAGTACTATTTGGGGACATTCAGTACTTC. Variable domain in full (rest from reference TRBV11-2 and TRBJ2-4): EAGVAQSPRYKIIEKRQSVAFWCNPISGHATLYWYQQILGQGPKLLIQFQNNGVVDDSQLPKDRFSAERLKGVDSTLKIQPAKLEDSAVYLCASSLVLFGDIQYFGAGTRLSVL.

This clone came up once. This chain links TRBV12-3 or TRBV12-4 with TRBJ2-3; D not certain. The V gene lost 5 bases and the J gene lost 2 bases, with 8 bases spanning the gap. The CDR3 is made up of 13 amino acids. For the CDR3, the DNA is TGTGCCAGCAGTCCCCTGATCACAGATACGCAGTATTTT. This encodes CASSPLITDTQYF.

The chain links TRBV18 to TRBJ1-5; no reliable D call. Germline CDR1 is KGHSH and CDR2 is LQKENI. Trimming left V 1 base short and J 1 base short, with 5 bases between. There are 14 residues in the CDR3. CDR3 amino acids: CASSPQGSNQPQHF. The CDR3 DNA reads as TGTGCCAGCTCACCACAGGGAAGCAATCAGCCCCAGCATTTT.

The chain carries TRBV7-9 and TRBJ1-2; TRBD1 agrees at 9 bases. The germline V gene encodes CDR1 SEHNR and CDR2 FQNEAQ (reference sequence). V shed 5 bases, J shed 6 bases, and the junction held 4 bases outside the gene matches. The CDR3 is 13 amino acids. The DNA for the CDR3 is TGTGCCAGCAGCGAACAGGGGGCGCATGGCTACACCTTC. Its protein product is CASSEQGAHGYTF. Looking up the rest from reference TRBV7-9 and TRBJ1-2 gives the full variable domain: DTGVSQNPRHKITKRGQNVTFRCDPISEHNRLYWYRQTLGQGPEFLTYFQNEAQLEKSRLLSDRFSAERPKGSFSTLEIQRTEQGDSAMYLCASSEQGAHGYTFGSGTRLTVV.

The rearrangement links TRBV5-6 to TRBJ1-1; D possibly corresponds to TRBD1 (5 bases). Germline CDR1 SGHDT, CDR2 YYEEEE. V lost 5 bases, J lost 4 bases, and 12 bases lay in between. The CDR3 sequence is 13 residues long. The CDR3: CASRIFGGTEAFF. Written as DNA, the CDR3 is TGTGCCAGCAGGATCTTTGGGGGCACTGAAGCTTTCTTT.

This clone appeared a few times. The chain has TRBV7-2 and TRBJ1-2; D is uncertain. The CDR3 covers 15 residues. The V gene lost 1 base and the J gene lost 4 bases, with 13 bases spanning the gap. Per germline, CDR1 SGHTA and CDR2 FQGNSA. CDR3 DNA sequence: TGTGCCAGCAGCTTAGATGAGTACGACTCCTATGGCTACACCTTC. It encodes CASSLDEYDSYGYTF.

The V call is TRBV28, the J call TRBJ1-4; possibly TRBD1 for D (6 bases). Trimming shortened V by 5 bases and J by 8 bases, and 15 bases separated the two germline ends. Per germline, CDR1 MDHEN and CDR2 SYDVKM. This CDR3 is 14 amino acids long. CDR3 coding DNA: TGTGCCAGCAGTACAGGGCTAGGCGTAGAAAAACTGTTTTTT. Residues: CASSTGLGVEKLFF.

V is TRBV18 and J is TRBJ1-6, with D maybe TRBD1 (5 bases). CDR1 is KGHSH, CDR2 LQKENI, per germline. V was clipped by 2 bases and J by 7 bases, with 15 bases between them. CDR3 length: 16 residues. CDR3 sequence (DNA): TGTGCCAGCTCACCAAGTATAGGGGCCGAAAATTCACCCCTCCACTTT. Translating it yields CASSPSIGAENSPLHF.

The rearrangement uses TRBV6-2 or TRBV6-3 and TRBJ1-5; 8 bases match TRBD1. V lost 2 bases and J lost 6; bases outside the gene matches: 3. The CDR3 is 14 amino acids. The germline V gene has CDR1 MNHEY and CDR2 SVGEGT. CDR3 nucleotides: TGTGCCAGCAGTTACCACAGGGGGAGTCAGCCCCAGCATTTT. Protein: CASSYHRGSQPQHF.

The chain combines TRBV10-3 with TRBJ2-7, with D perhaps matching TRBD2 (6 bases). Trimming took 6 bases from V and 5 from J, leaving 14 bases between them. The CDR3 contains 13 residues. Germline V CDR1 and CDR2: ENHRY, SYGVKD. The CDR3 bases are TGTGCCATCAGACTGGCCGGGGGTCACGAGCAGTACTTC. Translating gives CAIRLAGGHEQYF.

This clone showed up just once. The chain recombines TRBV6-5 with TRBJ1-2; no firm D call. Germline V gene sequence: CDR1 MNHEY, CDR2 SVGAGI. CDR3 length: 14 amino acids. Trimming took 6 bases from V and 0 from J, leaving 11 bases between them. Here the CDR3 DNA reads TGTGCCAGCAGCAGGCCCCCAGCTAACTATGGCTACACCTTC. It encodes CASSRPPANYGYTF.

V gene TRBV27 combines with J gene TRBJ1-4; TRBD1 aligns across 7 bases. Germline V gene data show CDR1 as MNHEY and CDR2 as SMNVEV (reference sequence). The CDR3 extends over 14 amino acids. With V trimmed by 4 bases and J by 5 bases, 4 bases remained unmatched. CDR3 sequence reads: CASSWTGGNEKLFF. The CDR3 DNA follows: TGTGCCAGCAGTTGGACAGGTGGGAATGAAAAACTGTTTTTT.

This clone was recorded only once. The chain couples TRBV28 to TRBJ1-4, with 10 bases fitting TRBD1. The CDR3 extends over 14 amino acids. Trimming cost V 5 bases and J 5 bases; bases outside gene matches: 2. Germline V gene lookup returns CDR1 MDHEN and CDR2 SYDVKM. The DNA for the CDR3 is TGTGCCAGCAGTCGGACAGGGGGGAATGAAAAACTGTTTTTT. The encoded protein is CASSRTGGNEKLFF.

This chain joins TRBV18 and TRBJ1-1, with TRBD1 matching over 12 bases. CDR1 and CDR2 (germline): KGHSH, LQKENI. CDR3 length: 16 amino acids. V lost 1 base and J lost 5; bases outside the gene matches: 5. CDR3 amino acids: CASSPRDRGRGTEAFF. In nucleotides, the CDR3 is TGTGCCAGCTCACCACGGGACAGGGGGCGGGGGACTGAAGCTTTCTTT.

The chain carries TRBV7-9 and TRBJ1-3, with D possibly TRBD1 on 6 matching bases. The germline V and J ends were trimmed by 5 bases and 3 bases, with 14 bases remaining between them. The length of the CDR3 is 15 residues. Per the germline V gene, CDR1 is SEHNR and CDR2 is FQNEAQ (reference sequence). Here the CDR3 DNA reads TGTGCCAGCAGCCTCTCACAGGGAGGTGGAAACACCATATATTTT. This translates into CASSLSQGGGNTIYF.

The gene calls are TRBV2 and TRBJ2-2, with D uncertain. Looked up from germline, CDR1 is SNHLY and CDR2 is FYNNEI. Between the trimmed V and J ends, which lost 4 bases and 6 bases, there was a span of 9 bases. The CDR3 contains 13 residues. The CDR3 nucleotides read TGTGCCAGCAGTGCCGATAACCCCGGGGAGCTGTTTTTT. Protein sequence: CASSADNPGELFF.

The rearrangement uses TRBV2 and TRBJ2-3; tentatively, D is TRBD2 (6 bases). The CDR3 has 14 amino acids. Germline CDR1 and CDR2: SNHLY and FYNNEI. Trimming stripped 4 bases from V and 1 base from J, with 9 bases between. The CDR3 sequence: CASSGTSRTDTQYF. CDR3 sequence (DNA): TGTGCCAGCAGTGGTACTAGCCGCACAGATACGCAGTATTTT.